This T cell receptor (beta chain) was found in a study of T-cell memory formation after mild COVID-19. About the study: Each donor largely had its own TCR clusters.

Constant-segment primers were used for 5'RACE, and the resulting TCR alpha and TCR beta cDNA libraries carried sample barcodes and UMIs. From the 5' RACE reads, TCRdb called clonotypes with MiXCR, one entry per CDR3 protein. The sample consists of some 300,000 distinct CDR3 sequences, under 25% of them appearing once. This clonotype was observed a few times. Its antigen remains unidentified. Study results and limitations: Among contracting clones, CD4+ were mainly CM/EM and CD8+ enriched in EMRA.

The CDR3 spans 14 residues. Per the germline V gene, CDR1 is DFQATT and CDR2 is SNEGSKA (reference sequence). Trimming took 5 bases from V and 1 from J, leaving 13 bases between them. Sequences were obtained from PBMCs or a T cell subset sorted from them (not recorded which). The rearrangement links TRBV20-1 to TRBJ2-3, with D perhaps matching TRBD2 (6 bases). The TCR comes from a young man who had mild COVID-19 (a few samples of this study predate the infection). Cell type and time point are not known. CDR3 loop: CSAPRRGGTDTQYF. In DNA form, the CDR3 reads TGCAGTGCTCCCCGGCGGGGAGGCACAGATACGCAGTATTTT.